A selection of T cell receptor beta chains follows, all from one sample in a study of blood T cell repertoires in COVID-19. The protocol was immunoSEQ multiplex PCR, while the TCRdb copy is restricted to in-frame clones and leaves out a portion. The table includes some 19,000 clones, about 86% detected once. Sequencing was carried out using peripheral blood. Receptors originate from a man between 65 and 85 years old with acute or convalescent COVID-19. Both conserved end residues are part of each CDR3. Fields, in order: CDR3 protein, CDR3 DNA, J gene, V gene, D gene. D genes are given only for firm matches.

CDR3aa: CASTDSSYNEQFF; CDR3nt: TGCGCCAGCACGGACAGCTCCTACAATGAGCAGTTCTTC; j_gene: TRBJ2-1; v_gene: TRBV5-1; d_gene: .
CDR3aa: CASSLGQPIAYNSPLHF; CDR3nt: TGCGCCAGCAGCTTGGGGCAACCAATTGCCTATAATTCACCCCTCCACTTT; j_gene: TRBJ1-6; v_gene: TRBV5-1; d_gene: .
CDR3aa: CASSLVVRTAKIANYGYTF; CDR3nt: TGTGCCAGCAGCTTAGTAGTCAGGACAGCGAAAATCGCTAACTATGGCTACACCTTC; j_gene: TRBJ1-2; v_gene: TRBV11-2; d_gene: .
CDR3aa: CAIRRSGTGGGLVYNEQFF; CDR3nt: TGTGCCATCAGGCGATCCGGGACAGGGGGCGGACTAGTCTACAATGAGCAGTTCTTC; j_gene: TRBJ2-1; v_gene: TRBV10-3; d_gene: TRBD1
CDR3aa: CASSLRQTSGANVLTF; CDR3nt: TGTGCCAGCAGCCTACGACAGACCTCTGGGGCCAACGTCCTGACTTTC; j_gene: TRBJ2-6; v_gene: TRBV7-2; d_gene: .
CDR3aa: CASRNSGRGGTDTQYF; CDR3nt: TGTGCCAGCAGGAACAGCGGGAGGGGGGGCACAGATACGCAGTATTTT; j_gene: TRBJ2-3; v_gene: TRBV7-9; d_gene: TRBD2
CDR3aa: CASTTGVYEQYF; CDR3nt: TGTGCCAGCACCACGGGGGTCTACGAGCAGTACTTC; j_gene: TRBJ2-7; v_gene: TRBV2; d_gene: .
CDR3aa: CASSFSGTNGDEQFF; CDR3nt: TGTGCCAGCAGCTTTTCAGGGACAAATGGCGATGAGCAGTTCTTC; j_gene: TRBJ2-1; v_gene: TRBV7-2; d_gene: .
CDR3aa: CASSQDRTSSYEQYF; CDR3nt: TGCGCCAGCAGCCAAGATAGGACAAGCTCCTACGAGCAGTACTTC; j_gene: TRBJ2-7; v_gene: TRBV4-3; d_gene: .
CDR3aa: CASSPNSGGRTDTQYF; CDR3nt: TGTGCCAGCTCACCCAATTCAGGGGGGCGGACAGATACGCAGTATTTT; j_gene: TRBJ2-3; v_gene: TRBV18; d_gene: .
CDR3aa: CASSITTGTEAFF; CDR3nt: TGTGCCAGCAGCATTACTACGGGTACTGAAGCTTTCTTT; j_gene: TRBJ1-1; v_gene: TRBV7-3; d_gene: .
CDR3aa: CASSQPGQAANYGYTF; CDR3nt: TGTGCCAGCAGTCAACCGGGACAGGCAGCTAACTATGGCTACACCTTC; j_gene: TRBJ1-2; v_gene: TRBV6-2/TRBV6-3; d_gene: TRBD1
CDR3aa: CASTHRGDTQYF; CDR3nt: TGTGCCAGCACCCACCGGGGGGATACGCAGTATTTT; j_gene: TRBJ2-3; v_gene: TRBV3-1/TRBV3-2; d_gene: .
CDR3aa: CATSDLTGGQFF; CDR3nt: TGTGCCACCAGTGATTTGACAGGGGGTCAGTTCTTC; j_gene: TRBJ2-1; v_gene: TRBV24-1; d_gene: TRBD1
CDR3aa: CASSQDAGGLGNTIYF; CDR3nt: TGCGCCAGCAGCCAAGATGCCGGGGGGCTTGGAAACACCATATATTTT; j_gene: TRBJ1-3; v_gene: TRBV4-1; d_gene: .
CDR3aa: CASSLGLAGNSGANVLTF; CDR3nt: TGTGCCAGCAGCTTAGGATTGGCAGGGAACTCTGGGGCCAACGTCCTGACTTTC; j_gene: TRBJ2-6; v_gene: TRBV7-9; d_gene: .